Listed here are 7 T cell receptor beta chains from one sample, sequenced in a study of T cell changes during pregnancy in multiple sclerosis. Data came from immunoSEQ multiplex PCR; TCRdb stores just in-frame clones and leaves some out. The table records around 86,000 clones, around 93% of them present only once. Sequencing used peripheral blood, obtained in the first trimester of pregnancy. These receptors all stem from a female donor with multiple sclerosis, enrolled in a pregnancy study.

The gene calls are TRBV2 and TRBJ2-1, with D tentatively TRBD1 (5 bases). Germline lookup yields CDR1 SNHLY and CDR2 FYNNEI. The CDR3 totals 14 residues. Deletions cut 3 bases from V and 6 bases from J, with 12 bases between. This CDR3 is CASSDRDWTNEQFF. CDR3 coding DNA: TGTGCCAGCAGTGACAGGGATTGGACCAATGAGCAGTTCTTC.

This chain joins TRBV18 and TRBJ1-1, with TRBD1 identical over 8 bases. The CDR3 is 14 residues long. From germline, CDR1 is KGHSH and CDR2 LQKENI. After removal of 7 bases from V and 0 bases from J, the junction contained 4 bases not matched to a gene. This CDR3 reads CASYLQGVNTEAFF. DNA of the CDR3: TGTGCCAGCTACCTACAGGGGGTGAACACTGAAGCTTTCTTT.

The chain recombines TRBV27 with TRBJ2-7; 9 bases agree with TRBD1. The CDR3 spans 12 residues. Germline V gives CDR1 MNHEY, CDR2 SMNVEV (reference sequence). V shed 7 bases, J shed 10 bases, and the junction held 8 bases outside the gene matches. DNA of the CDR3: TGTGCCAGCACGGGGACAGGGACGCAACAGTACTTC. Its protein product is CASTGTGTQQYF.

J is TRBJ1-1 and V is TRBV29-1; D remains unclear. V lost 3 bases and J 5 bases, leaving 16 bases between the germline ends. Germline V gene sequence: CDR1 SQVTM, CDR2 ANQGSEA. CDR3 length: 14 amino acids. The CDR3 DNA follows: TGCAGCGTTGATCCCCCGGGCGCGGGGACTGAAGCTTTCTTT. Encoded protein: CSVDPPGAGTEAFF.

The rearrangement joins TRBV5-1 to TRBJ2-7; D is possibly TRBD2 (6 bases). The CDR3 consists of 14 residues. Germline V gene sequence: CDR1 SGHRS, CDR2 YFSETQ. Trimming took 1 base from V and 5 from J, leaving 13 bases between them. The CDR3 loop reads CASSLKGGGNEQYF. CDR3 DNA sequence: TGCGCCAGCAGCTTGAAAGGAGGAGGGAACGAGCAGTACTTC. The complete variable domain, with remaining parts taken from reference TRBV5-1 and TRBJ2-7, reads KAGVTQTPRYLIKTRGQQVTLSCSPISGHRSVSWYQQTPGQGLQFLFEYFSETQRNKGNFPGRFSGRQFSNSRSEMNVSTLELGDSALYLCASSLKGGGNEQYFGPGTRLTVT.

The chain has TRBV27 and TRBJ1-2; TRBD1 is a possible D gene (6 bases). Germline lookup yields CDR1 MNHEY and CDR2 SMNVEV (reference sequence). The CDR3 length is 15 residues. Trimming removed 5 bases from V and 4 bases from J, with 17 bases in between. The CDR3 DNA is TGTGCCAGCAGTACCCCAGGTGCGGGGGCCTATGGCTACACCTTC. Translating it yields CASSTPGAGAYGYTF.

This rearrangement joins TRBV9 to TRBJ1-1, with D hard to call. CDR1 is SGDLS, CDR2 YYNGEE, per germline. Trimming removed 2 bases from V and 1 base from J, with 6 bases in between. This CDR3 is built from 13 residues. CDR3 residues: CASSVGTNTEAFF. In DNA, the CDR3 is TGTGCCAGCAGCGTTGGCACGAACACTGAAGCTTTCTTT.